This T cell receptor (beta chain) was profiled in a study of blood T cell repertoires in COVID-19. Recovered status in Cohort 3 required two negative PCRs, clearance, or symptom resolution. As handled by the study authors: Researchers report that nucleated cell counts were estimated from reference gene primer amplification. The data were produced by immunoSEQ multiplex PCR, yet TCRdb's version contains in-frame clones alone and is incomplete. V, J and clone size are those of that table, while D and trimming were read from the DNA. Of around 250,000 clones listed, around nine tenths are singletons. The CDR3 spans 15 residues. Germline CDR1 is LNHDA and CDR2 is SQIVND (reference sequence). V shed 3 bases and J 6 bases; nucleotides not matched to a gene: 5.

What was sequenced was PBMCs or T cells enriched from blood (not recorded which). The receptor was derived from a woman in her 30s who had recovered from COVID-19. The chain joins TRBV19 to TRBJ1-2; 12 bases align to TRBD1. This CDR3 is CASSMRDRGPDGYTF. CDR3 DNA: TGTGCCAGTAGTATGCGGGACAGGGGGCCCGATGGCTACACCTTC.